This TCR beta chain is drawn from a study of human CD8 memory T cell subsets. TCR beta libraries were made by UMI-labeled 5' RACE. Per the authors' pipeline: Whatever TCR beta library was examined, it held from several thousand up to about 18,000 functional CDR3 beta clonotypes. From the 5' RACE reads, TCRdb lists one entry per CDR3 protein and no DNA. TCRdb, not the authors, supplied the V and J calls. The table lists 5,000 to 7,500 distinct CDR3 sequences. Isolation of the PBMC, which involved density gradient separation, used buffy coats from healthy donors. It was negative magnetic separation that enriched the total CD8+ T cells. Total RNA was taken from 150,000 sorted CD8+ T cells, in duplicate, per subset. The TCR originated in a human donor in good health. The sample consisted of CD8+ effector memory T cells (TEM) sorted from PBMCs. As for subset: effector memory CD8 T cells, CCR7- CD45RO+ CD95+.

The CDR3 loop reads CASSPSRASEAFF. The chain couples TRBV7-9 to TRBJ1-1; checking the TCRdb D call of TRBD1 is not possible without DNA. This CDR3 has 13 amino acids. Germline V CDR1 and CDR2: SEHNR, FQNEAQ (reference sequence).